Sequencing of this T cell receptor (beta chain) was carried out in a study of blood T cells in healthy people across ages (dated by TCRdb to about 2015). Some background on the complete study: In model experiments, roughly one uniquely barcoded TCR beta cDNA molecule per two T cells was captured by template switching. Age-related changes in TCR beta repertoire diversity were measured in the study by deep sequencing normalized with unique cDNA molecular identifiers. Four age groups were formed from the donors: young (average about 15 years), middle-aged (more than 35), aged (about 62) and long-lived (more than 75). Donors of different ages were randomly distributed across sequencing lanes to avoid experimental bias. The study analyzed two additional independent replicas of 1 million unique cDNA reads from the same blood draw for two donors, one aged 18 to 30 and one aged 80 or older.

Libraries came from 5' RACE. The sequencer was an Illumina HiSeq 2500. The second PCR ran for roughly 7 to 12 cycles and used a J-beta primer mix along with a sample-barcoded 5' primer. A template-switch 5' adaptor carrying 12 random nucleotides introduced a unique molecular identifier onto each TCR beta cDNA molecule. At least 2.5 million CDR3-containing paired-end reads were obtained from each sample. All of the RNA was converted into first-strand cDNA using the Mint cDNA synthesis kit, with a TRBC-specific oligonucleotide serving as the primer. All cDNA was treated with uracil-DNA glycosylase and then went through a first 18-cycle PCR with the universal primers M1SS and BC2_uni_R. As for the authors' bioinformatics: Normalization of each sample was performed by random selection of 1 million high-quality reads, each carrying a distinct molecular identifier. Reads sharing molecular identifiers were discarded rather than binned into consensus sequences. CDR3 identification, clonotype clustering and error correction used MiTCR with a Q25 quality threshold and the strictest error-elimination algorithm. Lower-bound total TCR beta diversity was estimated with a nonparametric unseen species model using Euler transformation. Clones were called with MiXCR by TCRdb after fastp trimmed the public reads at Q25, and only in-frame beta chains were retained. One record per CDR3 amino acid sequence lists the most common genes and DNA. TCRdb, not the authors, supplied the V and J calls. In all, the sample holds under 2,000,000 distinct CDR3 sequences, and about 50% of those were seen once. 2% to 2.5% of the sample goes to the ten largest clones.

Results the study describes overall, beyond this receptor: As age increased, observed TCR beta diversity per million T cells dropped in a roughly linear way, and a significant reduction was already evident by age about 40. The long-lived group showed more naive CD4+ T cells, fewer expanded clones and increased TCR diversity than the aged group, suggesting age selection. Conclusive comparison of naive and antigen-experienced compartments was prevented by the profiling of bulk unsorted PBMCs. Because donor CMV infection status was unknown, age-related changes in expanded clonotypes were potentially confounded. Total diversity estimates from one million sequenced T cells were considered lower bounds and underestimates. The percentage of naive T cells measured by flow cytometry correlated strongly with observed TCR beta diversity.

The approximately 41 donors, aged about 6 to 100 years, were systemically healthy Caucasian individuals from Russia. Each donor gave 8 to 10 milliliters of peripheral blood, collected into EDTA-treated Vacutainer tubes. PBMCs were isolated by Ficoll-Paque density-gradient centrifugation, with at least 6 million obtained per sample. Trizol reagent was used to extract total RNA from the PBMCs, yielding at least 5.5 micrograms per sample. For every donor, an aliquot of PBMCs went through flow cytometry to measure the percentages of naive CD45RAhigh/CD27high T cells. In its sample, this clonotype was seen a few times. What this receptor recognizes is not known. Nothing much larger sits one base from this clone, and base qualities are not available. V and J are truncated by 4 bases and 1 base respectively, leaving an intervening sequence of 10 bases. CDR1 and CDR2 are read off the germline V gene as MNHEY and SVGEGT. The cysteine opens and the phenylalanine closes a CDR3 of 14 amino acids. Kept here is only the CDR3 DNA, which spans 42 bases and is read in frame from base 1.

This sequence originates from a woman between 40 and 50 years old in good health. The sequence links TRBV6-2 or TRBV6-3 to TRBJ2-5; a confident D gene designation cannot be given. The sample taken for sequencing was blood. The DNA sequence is TGTGCCAGCAGTTTATGGGCGACCCAAGAGACCCAGTACTTC. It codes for CASSLWATQETQYF.